This TCR beta chain was obtained from a study of T-cell reconstitution after alpha-beta-depleted transplantation in children. The study, taken as a whole, reports: It was reported that alpha-beta T cells came from several hundred expanded graft clones (about two months after transplant).

This clonotype was detected many times. Its antigen is as yet unknown. For TCRbeta, the library was prepared with unique molecular identifiers. TCRdb used MiXCR to reprocess the PCR reads, holding one entry per CDR3 protein. The table shows about 110,000 distinct CDR3 sequences, with 9% to 12% occurring only once. Germline CDR1 is WSHSY and CDR2 is SAAADI. With 2 bases clipped from V and 0 bases from J, the junction kept 19 bases outside the gene matches. The CDR3 consists of 22 residues. The receptor's source is a boy aged 2-9 years with acute lymphoblastic leukemia, due to receive a stem cell transplant. Sequencing was performed on PBMCs, taken before TCRalphabeta/CD19-depleted stem cell transplant. This chain links TRBV10-2 with TRBJ2-3; 11 positions match TRBD2. The CDR3 DNA follows: TGCGCCAGCAGTGAGCCGTGGGTTCTGAAGCCCCGGACTAGCGGGAGCACAGATACGCAGTATTTT. Its protein product is CASSEPWVLKPRTSGSTDTQYF.